Below, 29 T cell receptor beta chains from the same sample are listed, as sequenced in a study of T cells in Graves' hyperthyroidism and ophthalmopathy. Regions amplified from RNA transcripts were the TCR beta CDR3 regions. During a first-round RT-PCR of the TCR CDR3, the HTBI primer set was used. TCRdb re-called the multiplex PCR reads with MiXCR, one entry per CDR3 protein. The sample includes fewer than 850,000 distinct CDR3 sequences, roughly a sixth seen only once; the top ten take roughly a sixth. The sequencing input was blood. The receptors were sampled from a man aged 50-59 years with Graves' hyperthyroidism.

The sample holds many counts of this clonotype. The rearrangement joins TRBV27 to TRBJ2-5; TRBD2 aligns across 8 bases. Germline CDR1 reads MNHEY; CDR2 reads SMNVEV (reference sequence). Losses at the gene ends were 7 bases for V and 2 bases for J; bases not matched to a gene: 12. CDR3 length: 16 amino acids. CDR3 in amino acids: CASIKQRTSPQETQYF. CDR3 coding DNA: TGTGCCAGCATAAAACAACGGACTAGCCCGCAAGAGACCCAGTACTTC.

This clonotype has just a few counts. The chain recombines TRBV7-9 with TRBJ1-1, with D tentatively TRBD1 (5 bases). From germline, CDR1 is SEHNR and CDR2 FQNEAQ (reference sequence). With 5 bases removed from V and 1 base from J, the gap between germline ends came to 14 bases. The CDR3 length is 15 residues. CDR3 residues: CASSNPRVGNTEAFF. The CDR3 DNA reads as TGTGCCAGCAGCAACCCCAGGGTGGGGAACACTGAAGCTTTCTTT. Complete variable domain (other parts from reference TRBV7-9 and TRBJ1-1): DTGVSQNPRHKITKRGQNVTFRCDPISEHNRLYWYRQTLGQGPEFLTYFQNEAQLEKSRLLSDRFSAERPKGSFSTLEIQRTEQGDSAMYLCASSNPRVGNTEAFFGQGTRLTVV.

This clonotype was seen repeatedly, ten times or more. This chain uses TRBV9 with TRBJ2-5; 9 bases are shared with TRBD1. The trim removed 3 bases at V and 3 bases at J, leaving 3 bases unmatched. The germline V gene encodes CDR1 SGDLS and CDR2 YYNGEE. The CDR3 totals 14 residues. CDR3 loop: CASSARDREETQYF. DNA for the CDR3: TGTGCCAGCAGCGCGAGGGACAGGGAAGAGACCCAGTACTTC.

This rearrangement joins TRBV7-3 to TRBJ2-1, with TRBD2 identical over 7 bases. This CDR3 is 14 amino acids long. In germline, CDR1 is SGHTA, CDR2 FQGTGA. Germline trimming cut 4 bases from V and 6 bases from J; bases unmatched to any gene: 6. In DNA, the CDR3 is TGTGCCAGCAGCTCCCCGGGAGGTAGCAATGAGCAGTTCTTC. Amino acids: CASSSPGGSNEQFF.

This clonotype has a handful of counts. This chain joins TRBV28 and TRBJ1-5; tentatively, D is TRBD1 (5 bases). The CDR3 runs 16 residues. Trimming removed 3 bases at V and 1 base at J, with 13 bases between. CDR1 and CDR2 from the germline V gene are MDHEN and SYDVKM. The CDR3 DNA reads as TGTGCCAGCAGTTTGAACAGGCGGGTGAGCAATCAGCCCCAGCATTTT. Translating gives CASSLNRRVSNQPQHF.

The chain is built from TRBV7-3 and TRBJ2-2; D call uncertain. Germline CDR1 and CDR2: SGHTA and FQGTGA. The germline V and J ends were trimmed by 2 bases and 4 bases, with 11 bases remaining between them. The length of the CDR3 is 15 residues. The chain's CDR3 is CASSLYNKLTGELFF. In DNA, the CDR3 is TGTGCCAGCAGCTTATATAATAAACTCACCGGGGAGCTGTTTTTT.

The chain has TRBV20-1 and TRBJ2-5, with a possible D match to TRBD1 (6 bases). V lost 6 bases, J lost 1 base, and 21 bases lay in between. The CDR3 spans 16 residues. In germline, CDR1 is DFQATT, CDR2 SNEGSKA (reference sequence). Written as DNA, the CDR3 is TGCAGTGCCGACTCCCTTCCAGGACAGCCCCAAGAGACCCAGTACTTC. Amino acid sequence: CSADSLPGQPQETQYF.

This clonotype was seen many times. This chain connects TRBV7-9 to TRBJ2-3; 9 bases match TRBD2. Losses at the gene ends were 2 bases for V and 0 bases for J; bases not matched to a gene: 0. The germline V gene encodes CDR1 SEHNR and CDR2 FQNEAQ (reference sequence). The CDR3 length is 15 residues. CDR3 in DNA: TGTGCCAGCAGCTTAACTAGCGGGAGCACAGATACGCAGTATTTT. It encodes CASSLTSGSTDTQYF. Filled out from reference TRBV7-9 and TRBJ2-3, the complete variable domain reads DTGVSQNPRHKITKRGQNVTFRCDPISEHNRLYWYRQTLGQGPEFLTYFQNEAQLEKSRLLSDRFSAERPKGSFSTLEIQRTEQGDSAMYLCASSLTSGSTDTQYFGPGTRLTVL.

This clonotype was seen a few times. The chain joins TRBV6-2 or TRBV6-3 to TRBJ2-3; TRBD2 agrees at 7 bases. The CDR3 spans 16 residues. Losses at the gene ends were 5 bases for V and 2 bases for J; bases not matched to a gene: 10. The germline V gene has CDR1 MNHEY and CDR2 SVGEGT. The CDR3 region is CASSGGGMKATDTQYF. The CDR3 coding sequence is TGTGCCAGCAGTGGGGGGGGGATGAAAGCCACAGATACGCAGTATTTT.

The sample holds a few counts of this clonotype. The rearrangement joins TRBV3-1 to TRBJ2-1; 8 bases align to TRBD1. Trimming at V came to 2 bases and at J to 2 bases, leaving 2 bases not matched to a gene. CDR3 length: 15 residues. Germline assignment: CDR1 LGHDT and CDR2 YNNKEL (reference sequence). In DNA form, the CDR3 reads TGTGCCAGCAGCCAACAGACAGGGGCCTACAATGAGCAGTTCTTC. Amino acids: CASSQQTGAYNEQFF.

The chain is built from TRBV10-3 and TRBJ2-7, with D perhaps given as TRBD1 or TRBD2 (6 bases each). Trimming cost V 6 bases and J 2 bases, with 14 bases left between them. The germline gives CDR1 ENHRY, CDR2 SYGVKD. This CDR3 spans 14 amino acids. The DNA for the CDR3 is TGTGCCATCAGGGAAGGGGGGAGGACCTACGAGCAGTACTTC. As protein: CAIREGGRTYEQYF.

V and J are TRBV4-1 and TRBJ2-1; 8 nucleotides match TRBD1. This CDR3 is 18 amino acids long. The V segment lost 0 bases and the J segment 2 bases; nucleotides outside the gene matches: 9. Germline values: CDR1 MGHRA, CDR2 YSYEKL. The CDR3 protein is CASSQDPAQGATYNEQFF. CDR3 coding DNA: TGCGCCAGCAGCCAAGATCCAGCCCAGGGGGCTACCTACAATGAGCAGTTCTTC.

This clonotype has at least ten counts. The chain recombines TRBV28 with TRBJ2-3; no clear D gene. The CDR3 length is 15 residues. V was trimmed by 4 bases and J by 0 bases, leaving 11 bases between them. Looked up from germline, CDR1 is MDHEN and CDR2 is SYDVKM. The DNA for the CDR3 is TGTGCCAGCAGTTACCGATCCGCTAGCACAGATACGCAGTATTTT. Protein product: CASSYRSASTDTQYF.

This clonotype showed up just a few times. A much larger clone lies one base from this, so it may be a read error. This chain links TRBV2 with TRBJ1-4; 9 positions match TRBD1. From germline, CDR1 is SNHLY and CDR2 FYNNEI. The CDR3 spans 14 residues. The DNA of the CDR3 is TGTGCCAGCAGGGACAGGGGAACTAATGAAGAACTGTTTTTT. It codes for CASRDRGTNEELFF.

This clonotype was seen only a few times. The chain combines TRBV20-1 with TRBJ2-7, with D unclear. Germline V gives CDR1 DFQATT, CDR2 SNEGSKA (reference sequence). Trimming cost V 3 bases and J 2 bases, with 14 bases left between them. The CDR3 has 14 amino acids. CDR3 in DNA: TGCAGTGCTAGTTCATCACGTTTTGCCTACGAGCAGTACTTC. Protein product: CSASSSRFAYEQYF.

This clonotype was recorded at least ten times. The chain recombines TRBV3-1 with TRBJ1-4; D remains unclear. From germline, CDR1 is LGHDT and CDR2 YNNKEL (reference sequence). The CDR3 is 13 residues long. The V gene lost 0 bases and the J gene lost 7 bases, with 6 bases spanning the gap. The CDR3 nucleotides are TGTGCCAGCAGCCAAGATGGGCGTGAAAAACTGTTTTTT. It is translated as CASSQDGREKLFF. The entire variable domain, with the rest obtained from reference TRBV3-1 and TRBJ1-4, is as follows: DTAVSQTPKYLVTQMGNDKSIKCEQNLGHDTMYWYKQDSKKFLKIMFSYNNKELIINETVPNRFSPKSPDKAHLNLHINSLELGDSAVYFCASSQDGREKLFFGSGTQLSVL.

Ten or more counts support this clonotype. The rearrangement uses TRBV28 and TRBJ1-6; D unclear. Per germline, CDR1 MDHEN and CDR2 SYDVKM. V was clipped by 5 bases and J by 14 bases, with 25 bases between them. The CDR3 extends over 16 amino acids. In DNA form, the CDR3 reads TGTGCCAGCAGTCCCTATAGTTACTGGTCTTCTCGCACCCTCCACTTT. Amino acid sequence: CASSPYSYWSSRTLHF.

This clonotype came up a few times. Given a much more abundant clone one base away, this may be a read error. The chain recombines TRBV7-9 with TRBJ2-1, with 12 bases matching TRBD1. CDR1 and CDR2 (germline): SEHNR, FQNEAQ (reference sequence). The CDR3 has 16 amino acids. The CDR3 DNA reads as TGTGCCAGCAGTTCCCCTCGGGACAGGGGGCACAATGGGCAGTTCTTC. It encodes CASSSPRDRGHNGQFF.

This clonotype was counted only a few times. The chain is built from TRBV10-3 and TRBJ2-7; a weak D match, TRBD1 (6 bases). Germline V gene lookup returns CDR1 ENHRY and CDR2 SYGVKD. This CDR3 spans 15 amino acids. The V end lost 6 bases, the J end lost 4 bases, and 19 bases lay between the germline ends. The CDR3 here is CAIRQTGHGGYEQYF. As DNA, the CDR3 is TGTGCCATCAGACAGACAGGACACGGTGGGTACGAGCAGTACTTC.

This clonotype was seen just once. The genes are TRBV14 and TRBJ1-1; D unclear. The CDR3 has 16 amino acids. With 0 bases removed from V and 5 bases from J, the gap between germline ends came to 16 bases. The germline V gene encodes CDR1 SGHDN and CDR2 FVKESK. CDR3 amino acids: CASSQDRFISETEAFF. The CDR3 nucleotides read TGTGCCAGCAGCCAAGATCGTTTTATAAGTGAGACTGAAGCTTTCTTT. The complete variable domain, with remaining parts taken from reference TRBV14 and TRBJ1-1, reads EAGVTQFPSHSVIEKGQTVTLRCDPISGHDNLYWYRRVMGKEIKFLLHFVKESKQDESGMPNNRFLAERTGGTYSTLKVQPAELEDSGVYFCASSQDRFISETEAFFGQGTRLTVV.

This clonotype was seen ten or more times. This chain links TRBV18 with TRBJ2-7, with D possibly TRBD1 on 6 matching bases. The CDR3 is made up of 14 amino acids. The V end was cut by 5 bases, the J end by 2 bases, with 13 bases between. Germline assignment: CDR1 KGHSH and CDR2 LQKENI. DNA of the CDR3: TGTGCCAGCTCAGAGGACAGCGGAACCTACGAGCAGTACTTC. Translating gives CASSEDSGTYEQYF.

The chain carries TRBV27 and TRBJ2-7, with 11 bases identical to TRBD2. Germline CDR1 and CDR2: MNHEY and SMNVEV (reference sequence). The CDR3 is made up of 13 amino acids. The V segment lost 9 bases and the J segment 6 bases; nucleotides outside the gene matches: 7. CDR3 bases: TGTGCCAGTTCACTAGCGGGAGTCTCCGAGCAGTACTTC. Protein sequence: CASSLAGVSEQYF.

This clonotype was seen many times. This chain links TRBV7-9 with TRBJ1-1; no clear D. The length of the CDR3 is 14 residues. CDR1 is SEHNR, CDR2 FQNEAQ, per germline (reference sequence). V was clipped by 5 bases and J by 1 base, with 11 bases between them. CDR3 sequence: CASSPARGNTEAFF. CDR3 nucleotide sequence: TGTGCCAGCAGCCCAGCTCGGGGGAACACTGAAGCTTTCTTT.

The CDR3 sequence is CATSRDREVGFYEQYF. For the CDR3, the DNA is TGTGCCACCAGCAGAGATCGCGAGGTGGGTTTCTACGAGCAGTACTTC. The chain recombines TRBV15 with TRBJ2-7, with unresolved D. The CDR3 is made up of 16 amino acids. Trimming took 0 bases from V and 3 from J, leaving 15 bases between them. CDR1 LNHNV and CDR2 YYDKDF come from the germline V gene (reference sequence).

This clonotype was picked up a small number of times. The chain couples TRBV5-1 to TRBJ2-1, with D possibly being TRBD1 (5 bases). V gave up 0 bases and J gave up 5 bases, with 12 bases separating them. Germline V gene sequence: CDR1 SGHRS, CDR2 YFSETQ. The CDR3 runs 15 residues. CDR3 region: CASSLEGRRDNEQFF. The CDR3 DNA follows: TGCGCCAGCAGCTTGGAAGGGCGCAGGGACAATGAGCAGTTCTTC. The full variable domain, rest sourced from reference TRBV5-1 and TRBJ2-1, is KAGVTQTPRYLIKTRGQQVTLSCSPISGHRSVSWYQQTPGQGLQFLFEYFSETQRNKGNFPGRFSGRQFSNSRSEMNVSTLELGDSALYLCASSLEGRRDNEQFFGPGTRLTVL.

This clonotype was observed at least ten times. The CDR3 bases are TGTGCCAGCAGCTTAATCTTCGGGGGCAATGAGCAGTTCTTC. Translation gives CASSLIFGGNEQFF. The rearrangement joins TRBV7-6 to TRBJ2-1; a possible D gene is TRBD2 (6 bases). Germline assignment: CDR1 SGHVS and CDR2 FNYEAQ. With 2 bases removed from V and 6 bases from J, the gap between germline ends came to 11 bases. The CDR3 length is 14 residues.

The V gene is TRBV7-2, the J gene TRBJ2-7, with 7 bases that match TRBD2. The V gene's germline CDR1 is SGHTA and CDR2 FQGNSA. This CDR3 is 14 amino acids long. V lost 3 bases to trimming and J lost 6 bases; unmatched junction nucleotides: 8. The CDR3 DNA sequence: TGTGCCAGCAGCTTCGGACTAGAGGGTAGCGAGCAGTACTTC. Protein sequence: CASSFGLEGSEQYF.

This clonotype was found many times. V is TRBV2 and J is TRBJ2-5; possible D gene TRBD2, 6 bases. The germline gives CDR1 SNHLY, CDR2 FYNNEI. Trimming removed 7 bases from V and 13 bases from J, with 16 bases in between. CDR3 size: 11 residues. The CDR3 loop is CASNRDSAGYF. CDR3 sequence (DNA): TGTGCCAGCAACCGGGACTCCGCGGGGTACTTC. Looking up the rest from reference TRBV2 and TRBJ2-5 gives the full variable domain: EPEVTQTPSHQVTQMGQEVILRCVPISNHLYFYWYRQILGQKVEFLVSFYNNEISEKSEIFDDQFSVERPDGSNFTLKIRSTKLEDSAMYFCASNRDSAGYFGPGTRLLVL.

This clonotype was picked up a small number of times. This chain links TRBV3-1 with TRBJ2-7; TRBD2 matches 9 bases. This CDR3 has 16 residues. The ends lost 0 bases at V and 3 bases at J; junction bases unmatched: 6. CDR1 is LGHDT, CDR2 YNNKEL, per germline (reference sequence). The CDR3: CASSQEETSGYYEQYF. CDR3 in DNA: TGTGCCAGCAGCCAAGAGGAGACTAGCGGATACTACGAGCAGTACTTC.